The 20 T cell receptor beta chains listed next were all sequenced from one sample in a study of blood T cells in healthy people across ages. PCR was performed a second time for about 7 to 11 cycles using a sample-barcoded 5' primer and a J-beta primer mix. TCRdb reanalysed the 5' RACE reads using MiXCR and keeps one entry per CDR3 protein. The sample consists of 550,000 to 700,000 distinct CDR3 sequences, 25% to 30% of them appearing once. Sequencing input: blood. Receptors originate from a woman between 65 and 79 years old in good health.

A few counts support this clonotype. The chain uses TRBV7-2 and TRBJ1-2; unclear D gene. The ends were cut back, 0 bases at V and 1 base at J, with 12 bases in the middle. The CDR3 is 16 amino acids. CDR1 SGHTA and CDR2 FQGNSA come from the germline V gene. CDR3 nucleotides: TGTGCCAGCAGCTTAGCGCTTTGGACGGATAACTATGGCTACACCTTC. This codes for CASSLALWTDNYGYTF. Together with reference TRBV7-2 and TRBJ1-2, the CDR3 gives the full variable domain: GAGVSQSPSNKVTEKGKDVELRCDPISGHTALYWYRQSLGQGLEFLIYFQGNSAPDKSGLPSDRFSAERTGGSVSTLTIQRTQQEDSAVYLCASSLALWTDNYGYTFGSGTRLTVV.

Here the CDR3 reads CSASPEWTGGNYGYTF. As DNA, the CDR3 is TGCAGTGCCAGCCCTGAATGGACAGGCGGTAACTATGGCTACACCTTC. The rearrangement links TRBV20-1 to TRBJ1-2; 7 bases match TRBD1. The germline V gene encodes CDR1 DFQATT and CDR2 SNEGSKA (reference sequence). J gave up 1 base and V 6 bases, and 14 bases lay outside the gene matches. The CDR3 sequence is 16 residues long.

This chain connects TRBV29-1 to TRBJ2-3, with 11 bases lining up with TRBD2. Trimming cost V 7 bases and J 3 bases; bases outside gene matches: 6. The CDR3 is made up of 14 amino acids. Germline V lookup: CDR1 SQVTM, CDR2 ANQGSEA. CDR3: CSAYSGGATDTQYF. DNA for the CDR3: TGCAGCGCCTATAGCGGGGGGGCGACAGATACGCAGTATTTT.

The chain employs TRBV6-7 and TRBJ2-7; D possibly uses TRBD1 or TRBD2 (5 bases each). TRBV6-7 is an open reading frame whose function is uncertain. V was clipped by 8 bases and J by 2 bases, with 7 bases between them. The CDR3 length is 11 residues. The CDR3 DNA is TGTGCCAGCCAGGGACCCTACGAGCAGTACTTC. This sequence encodes CASQGPYEQYF.

This chain joins TRBV29-1 and TRBJ1-1; tentative D call: TRBD1 (5 bases). The CDR3 consists of 12 residues. Germline lookup yields CDR1 SQVTM and CDR2 ANQGSEA. V dropped 5 bases and J dropped 4 bases, with 11 bases sitting between them. CDR3 region: CSVRTPSTEAFF. CDR3 DNA: TGCAGCGTTCGGACACCTTCCACTGAAGCTTTCTTT.

The V call is TRBV25-1, the J call TRBJ1-1; a possible D gene is TRBD1 (6 bases). Germline-derived CDR1 and CDR2 are MGHDK and SYGVNS. The V end was cut by 1 base, the J end by 0 bases, with 15 bases between. This CDR3 comprises 17 residues. CDR3 protein: CASSEWGRGGMNTEAFF. In DNA, the CDR3 is TGTGCCAGCAGTGAATGGGGCAGGGGAGGAATGAACACTGAAGCTTTCTTT.

This clonotype was detected a few times. This chain joins TRBV29-1 and TRBJ2-2; 11 nucleotides line up with TRBD1. The CDR3 contains 13 residues. Germline assignment: CDR1 SQVTM and CDR2 ANQGSEA. V lost 7 bases to trimming and J lost 3 bases; unmatched junction nucleotides: 1. CDR3 amino acids: CSEGQGDTGELFF. CDR3 coding DNA: TGCAGCGAGGGACAGGGGGACACCGGGGAGCTGTTTTTT.

The chain has TRBV5-1 and TRBJ2-7, with 12 positions matching TRBD2. Germline trimming cut 1 base from V and 3 bases from J; bases unmatched to any gene: 5. In germline, CDR1 is SGHRS, CDR2 YFSETQ. CDR3 length: 16 residues. The CDR3 DNA reads TGCGCCAGCAGCTTGTCACTAGCGGGGGGTTACTACGAGCAGTACTTC. This sequence encodes CASSLSLAGGYYEQYF. Variable domain in full (rest from reference TRBV5-1 and TRBJ2-7): KAGVTQTPRYLIKTRGQQVTLSCSPISGHRSVSWYQQTPGQGLQFLFEYFSETQRNKGNFPGRFSGRQFSNSRSEMNVSTLELGDSALYLCASSLSLAGGYYEQYFGPGTRLTVT.

This clonotype showed up many times. This rearrangement joins TRBV7-2 to TRBJ2-3; D gene uncertain. CDR3 size: 14 residues. Germline CDR1 reads SGHTA; CDR2 reads FQGNSA. Trimming shortened V by 5 bases and J by 10 bases, and 19 bases separated the two germline ends. The CDR3 loop is CASSPSPADGAQYF. The CDR3 DNA is TGTGCCAGCAGCCCCTCCCCGGCTGATGGGGCGCAGTATTTT.

V usage is TRBV12-3 or TRBV12-4 and J usage is TRBJ2-3; the D is unclear. The V and J ends lost 6 bases and 5 bases respectively, with 9 bases between them. This CDR3 region has 12 residues. The CDR3 reads CASSPRVDTQYF. The CDR3 DNA follows: TGTGCCAGCAGCCCACGGGTAGATACGCAGTATTTT.

This clonotype was observed a few times. One end of the junction varies from germline; a read error may be responsible. The V and J genes are TRBV6-1 and TRBJ2-5; D gene uncertain. The assigned J gene may be wrong: the sequence end matches TRBJ2-1 better. The CDR3 spans 14 residues. Germline CDR1 is MNHNS and CDR2 is SASEGT. The CDR3 nucleotides read TGTGCCAGCAGTGAAGCCGCCGGGTTTAATGGGCAGTTCTTC. Protein: CASSEAAGFNGQFF.

This clonotype was observed a handful of times. The chain recombines TRBV27 with TRBJ2-7; 9 nucleotides agree with TRBD1. The CDR3 runs 14 residues. Germline V gene lookup returns CDR1 MNHEY and CDR2 SMNVEV (reference sequence). V lost 5 bases and J lost 6; bases outside the gene matches: 8. The CDR3 is CASSSRDRVVEQYF. DNA of the CDR3: TGTGCCAGCAGTAGCCGGGACAGGGTCGTCGAGCAGTACTTC.

The CDR3 protein is CASSPTLGLGETQYF. Here the CDR3 DNA reads TGTGCCAGCAGCCCGACCCTAGGACTAGGCGAGACCCAGTACTTC. The chain uses TRBV7-3 and TRBJ2-1; 7 positions match TRBD2. The end of the DNA aligns better with TRBJ2-5, so the J call may be wrong. The germline V gene has CDR1 SGHTA and CDR2 FQGTGA. CDR3 size: 15 residues.

The chain employs TRBV5-1 and TRBJ2-3, with 10 bases fitting TRBD1. The CDR3 has 18 amino acids. CDR1 and CDR2 (germline): SGHRS, YFSETQ. V dropped 2 bases and J dropped 3; count of bases not matched to a gene: 12. The CDR3 DNA follows: TGCGCCAGCAGCTTCCTACCCCGGGACAGGGGTGGAACAGATACGCAGTATTTT. Amino acid sequence: CASSFLPRDRGGTDTQYF.

This rearrangement joins TRBV6-1 to TRBJ2-5; D gene ambiguous. The DNA matches TRBJ2-1 better at its end, which makes the J call doubtful. The CDR3 is 12 residues long. CDR1 MNHNS and CDR2 SASEGT come from the germline V gene. CDR3 DNA: TGTGCCAGCAGTGAATTTATCAATGAGCAGTTCTTC. Residues: CASSEFINEQFF.

The CDR3 spells CASRETVQGRMMKTQYF. CDR3 bases: TGTGCCAGCAGAGAGACCGTCCAGGGGCGTATGATGAAGACCCAGTACTTC. The rearrangement links TRBV6-1 to TRBJ2-5; weak D call: TRBD1 (6 bases). V shed 6 bases and J shed 6 bases, with 26 bases lying between them. The CDR3 covers 17 residues. Germline V gene data show CDR1 as MNHNS and CDR2 as SASEGT.

The chain links TRBV2 to TRBJ1-1, with TRBD1 identical over 10 bases. J was trimmed by 6 bases and V by 8 bases; bases with no gene match: 6. The CDR3 consists of 13 residues. Per germline, CDR1 SNHLY and CDR2 FYNNEI. The CDR3, as DNA: TGTGCCAGCTCGGGACAGGGGAGCGCTGAAGCTTTCTTT. Amino acids: CASSGQGSAEAFF.

This clonotype was seen once. This sequence may be a read error, since a much larger clone differs from it by one base. The chain carries TRBV9 and TRBJ1-2; no clear D gene. CDR1 and CDR2 from the germline V gene are SGDLS and YYNGEE. The CDR3 runs to 14 residues. The CDR3 DNA reads TGTGCCAGCAGCGTAGGATGGGTAGACTATGGCCACACCTTC. This gives the protein CASSVGWVDYGHTF.

The chain uses TRBV28 and TRBJ2-5; unclear D gene. CDR3 length: 13 residues. Between the trimmed V and J ends, which lost 10 bases and 5 bases, there was a span of 17 bases. Germline assignment: CDR1 MDHEN and CDR2 SYDVKM. The CDR3 sequence: CATKDSARETQYF. CDR3 DNA sequence: TGTGCCACCAAGGATTCCGCCAGGGAGACCCAGTACTTC.

The chain links TRBV11-1 to TRBJ2-5, with D possibly being TRBD1 or TRBD2 (5 bases each). The CDR3 loop spans 15 amino acids. V was shortened by 6 bases and J by 3 bases, with 17 bases between the two germline ends. From germline, CDR1 is SGHAT and CDR2 FQDESV (reference sequence). The CDR3 nucleotides are TGTGCCAGCAGTTTCCGGGGTAGGGGAGAAGAGACCCAGTACTTC. It encodes CASSFRGRGEETQYF. Full variable domain (outside the CDR3, taken from reference TRBV11-1 and TRBJ2-5): EAEVAQSPRYKITEKSQAVAFWCDPISGHATLYWYRQILGQGPELLVQFQDESVVDDSQLPKDRFSAERLKGVDSTLKIQPAELGDSAMYLCASSFRGRGEETQYFGPGTRLLVL.